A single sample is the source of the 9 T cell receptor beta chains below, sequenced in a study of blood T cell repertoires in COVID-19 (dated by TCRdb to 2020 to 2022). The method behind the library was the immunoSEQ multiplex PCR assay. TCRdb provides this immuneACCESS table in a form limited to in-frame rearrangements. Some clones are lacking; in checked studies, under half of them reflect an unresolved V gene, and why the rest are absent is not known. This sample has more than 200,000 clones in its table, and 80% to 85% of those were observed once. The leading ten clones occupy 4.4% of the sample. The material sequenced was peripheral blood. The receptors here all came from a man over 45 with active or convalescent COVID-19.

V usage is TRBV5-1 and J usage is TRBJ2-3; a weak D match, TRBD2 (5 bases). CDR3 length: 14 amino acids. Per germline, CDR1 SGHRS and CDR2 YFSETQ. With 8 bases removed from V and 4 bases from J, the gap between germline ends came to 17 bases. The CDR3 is CASRLLGSSDTQYF. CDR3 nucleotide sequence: TGCGCCAGTCGACTTCTAGGGAGCTCAGATACGCAGTATTTT.

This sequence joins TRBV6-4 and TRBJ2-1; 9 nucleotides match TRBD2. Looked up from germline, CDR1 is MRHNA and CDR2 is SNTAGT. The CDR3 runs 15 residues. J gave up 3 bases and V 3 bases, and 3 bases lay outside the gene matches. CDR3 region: CASSERGGIYNEQFF. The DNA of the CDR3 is TGTGCCAGCAGTGAGCGGGGGGGCATCTACAATGAGCAGTTCTTC.

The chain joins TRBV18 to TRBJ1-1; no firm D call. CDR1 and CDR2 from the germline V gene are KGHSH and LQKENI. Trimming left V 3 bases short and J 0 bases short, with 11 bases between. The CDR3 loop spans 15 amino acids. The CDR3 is CASSPRGAVNTEAFF. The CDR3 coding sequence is TGTGCCAGCTCACCTAGAGGAGCCGTGAACACTGAAGCTTTCTTT.

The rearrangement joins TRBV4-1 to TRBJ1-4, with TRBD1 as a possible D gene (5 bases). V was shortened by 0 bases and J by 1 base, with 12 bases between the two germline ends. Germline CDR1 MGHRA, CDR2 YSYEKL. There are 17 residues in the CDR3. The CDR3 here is CASSQEGWGLTNEKLFF. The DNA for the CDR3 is TGCGCCAGCAGCCAAGAAGGTTGGGGCCTAACTAATGAAAAACTGTTTTTT.

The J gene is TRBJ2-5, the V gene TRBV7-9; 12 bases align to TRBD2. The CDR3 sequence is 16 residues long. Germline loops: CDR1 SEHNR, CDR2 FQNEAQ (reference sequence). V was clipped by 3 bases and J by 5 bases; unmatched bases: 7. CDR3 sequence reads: CASSFRPSGGAETQYF. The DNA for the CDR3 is TGTGCCAGCAGCTTTAGGCCTAGCGGGGGGGCCGAGACCCAGTACTTC.

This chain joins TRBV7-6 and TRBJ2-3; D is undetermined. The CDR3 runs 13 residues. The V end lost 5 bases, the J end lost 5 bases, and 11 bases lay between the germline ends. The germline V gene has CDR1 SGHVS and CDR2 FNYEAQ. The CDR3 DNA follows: TGTGCCAGCAGCCCGGGTGTAGTAGATACGCAGTATTTT. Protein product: CASSPGVVDTQYF.

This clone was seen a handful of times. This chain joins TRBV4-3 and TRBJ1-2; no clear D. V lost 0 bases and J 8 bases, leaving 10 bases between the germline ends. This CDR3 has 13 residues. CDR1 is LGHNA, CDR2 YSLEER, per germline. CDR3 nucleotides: TGCGCCAGCAGCCAAGATAGAGGTAGCGGCTACACCTTC. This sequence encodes CASSQDRGSGYTF.

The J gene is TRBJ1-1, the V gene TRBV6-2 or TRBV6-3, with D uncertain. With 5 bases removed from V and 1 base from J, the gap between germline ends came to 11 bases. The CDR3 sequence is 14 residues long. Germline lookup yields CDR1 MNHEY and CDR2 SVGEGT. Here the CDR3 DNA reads TGTGCCAGCAGTAAAGCAGGTGAGAACACTGAAGCTTTCTTT. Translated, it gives CASSKAGENTEAFF.

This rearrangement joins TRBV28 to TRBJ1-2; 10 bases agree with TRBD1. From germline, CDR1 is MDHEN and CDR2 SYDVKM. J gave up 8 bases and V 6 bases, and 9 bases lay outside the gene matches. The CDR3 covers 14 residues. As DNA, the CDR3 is TGTGCCAGCAGCTACGGGACAGGGGAGCGAGGCTACACCTTC. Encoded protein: CASSYGTGERGYTF.